This T cell receptor beta chain was profiled in a study of cytomegalovirus exposure and HLA in healthy donors. Germline CDR1 is LNHDA and CDR2 is SQIVND (reference sequence). The CDR3 runs to 14 residues. The germline V and J ends were trimmed by 6 bases and 7 bases, with 16 bases remaining between them. A multiplex PCR was run with 60 Vbeta primers and 13 Jbeta primers. Profiling relied on immunoSEQ multiplex PCR, and the TCRdb table lists in-frame clones only, not all of them. The data show approximately 160,000 clones, 75% to 90% seen once. The material sequenced was PBMCs. The chain employs TRBV19 and TRBJ1-5; D may be TRBD1 (5 bases). The receptor was derived from a human donor in good health. CDR3 loop: CASRYLGGDQPQHF. CDR3 coding DNA: TGTGCCAGTAGGTACCTGGGCGGGGACCAGCCCCAGCATTTT.